This is a list of T cell receptor beta chains from one sample in a study of human T cells and chemical hapten exposure. From the RACE reads, TCRdb called clonotypes with MiXCR, one entry per CDR3 protein. The table shows about 360,000 distinct CDR3 sequences, with about 4.4% occurring only once. Sequencing used whole blood, obtained in connection with sensitization to the hapten diphenylcyclopropenone (DPC). The receptors originated from a woman aged 45 to 65 with alopecia areata. Some clones in this sample may be carry-over from other donors' samples. Each CDR3 is given with its conserved first and last residue. The D gene is left open where the match is weak. Size values are once, few and many counts, or a class for expanded clones, and some rows have none.

d_call	v_call	clone_size	j_call	cdr3_nt	cdr3_aa
NA	TRBV20-1	many	TRBJ2-7	TGCAGTGCTAAGGCTGGTACCCCCACCGAGCAGTACTTC	CSAKAGTPTEQYF
NA	TRBV27	few	TRBJ1-2	TGTGCCAGCAGTTTAAAGGGACTCTATGGCTACACCTTC	CASSLKGLYGYTF
TRBD2	TRBV27	few	TRBJ2-7	TGTGCCAGCAGCCCGGGGGGGGCTCCCTACGAGCAGTACTTC	CASSPGGAPYEQYF
TRBD1	TRBV19	many	TRBJ2-1	TGTGCCAGTAGTAGCCGACAGGGCCTTGAGCAGTTCTTC	CASSSRQGLEQFF
TRBD1	TRBV20-1	NA	TRBJ1-5	TGCAGTGCGGGGACAGGGGCCCCCAATCAGCCCCAGCATTTT	CSAGTGAPNQPQHF
NA	TRBV12-3/TRBV12-4	many	TRBJ2-5	TGTGCCAGCAGTTTGGGCCTAGGCTACGAGACCCAGTACTTC	CASSLGLGYETQYF
TRBD1	TRBV6-5	many	TRBJ1-3	TGTGCCAGCAGTTCCAAGGGACAGGGGTTCAAGACCCTTACTGGAAACACCATATATTTT	CASSSKGQGFKTLTGNTIYF
NA	TRBV6-5	few	TRBJ2-7	TGTGCCAGCAGTCTCTCCGGGACAATCTACGAGCAGTACTTC	CASSLSGTIYEQYF
TRBD1	TRBV2	many	TRBJ2-3	TGTGCCAGCAGTCAGGACAGGGGAGTGGCAGATACGCAGTATTTT	CASSQDRGVADTQYF
NA	TRBV7-9	many	TRBJ1-1	TGTGCCAGCACCCAGGTTTCCACACAGAACACTGAAGCTTTCTTT	CASTQVSTQNTEAFF
NA	TRBV29-1	many	TRBJ1-3	TGCAGCGTTGATCCGACAGGAGCTGGAAACACCATATATTTT	CSVDPTGAGNTIYF
TRBD1	TRBV6-5	NA	TRBJ1-2	TGTGCCAGCAGTTACACGGGACAGAACATAATCGGAAACTATGGCTACACCTTC	CASSYTGQNIIGNYGYTF
NA	TRBV9	many	TRBJ2-7	TGTGCCAGCAGCGTAGGGATTGCTTACGAGCAGTACTTC	CASSVGIAYEQYF
NA	TRBV29-1	many	TRBJ1-1	TGCAGCGTTGATGGAGGGGCCCTCGGGGTCGGCACTGAAGCTTTCTTT	CSVDGGALGVGTEAFF
NA	TRBV29-1	many	TRBJ1-4	TGCAGCGTTGAACAGGACGGGGGAAAACTGTTTTTT	CSVEQDGGKLFF
NA	TRBV7-2	many	TRBJ2-1	TGTGCCAGCAGCTTAACGGGTAGTGAGGGGCTGAATGAGCAGTTCTTC	CASSLTGSEGLNEQFF
NA	TRBV3-1	many	TRBJ2-5	TGTGCCAGCAGCCAAGATCAGCAAGAGACCCAGTACTTC	CASSQDQQETQYF
TRBD1	TRBV27	many	TRBJ1-5	TGTGCCAGCAGGCCGGGACAGATTAGCAATCAGCCCCAGCATTTT	CASRPGQISNQPQHF
NA	TRBV7-9	NA	TRBJ1-1	TGTGCCAGCAGCTCGGTACAGCGTTTGGTGAACACTGAAGCTTTCTTT	CASSSVQRLVNTEAFF
NA	TRBV18	many	TRBJ2-3	TGTGCCAGCTCACCAGCTAGTAGTTTGACAGATACGCAGTATTTT	CASSPASSLTDTQYF
NA	TRBV25-1	many	TRBJ2-7	TGTGCCAGCACCCCGGGACTCCCCGCGGAGCAGTACTTC	CASTPGLPAEQYF
NA	TRBV24-1	few	TRBJ2-2	TGTGCCACCAGTGAGAATACAGGGTCGGACACCGGGGAGCTGTTTTTT	CATSENTGSDTGELFF
TRBD1	TRBV2	many	TRBJ2-2	TGTGCCAGCCGACAGGGTACGAACACCGGGGAGCTGTTTTTT	CASRQGTNTGELFF
NA	TRBV15	many	TRBJ1-4	TGTGCCACCAGCAGAGATTTGCAGGTTAATGAAAAACTGTTTTTT	CATSRDLQVNEKLFF